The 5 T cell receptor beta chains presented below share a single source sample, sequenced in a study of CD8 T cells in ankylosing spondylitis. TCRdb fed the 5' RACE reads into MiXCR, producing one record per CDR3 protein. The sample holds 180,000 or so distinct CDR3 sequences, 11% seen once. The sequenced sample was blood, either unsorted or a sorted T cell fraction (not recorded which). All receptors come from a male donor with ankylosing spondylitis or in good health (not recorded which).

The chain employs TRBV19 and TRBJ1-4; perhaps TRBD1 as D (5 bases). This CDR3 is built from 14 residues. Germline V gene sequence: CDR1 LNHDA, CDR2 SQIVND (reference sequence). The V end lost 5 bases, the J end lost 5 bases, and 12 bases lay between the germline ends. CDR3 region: CASSQQAANEKLFF. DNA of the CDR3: TGTGCCAGTAGTCAACAGGCAGCAAATGAAAAACTGTTTTTT.

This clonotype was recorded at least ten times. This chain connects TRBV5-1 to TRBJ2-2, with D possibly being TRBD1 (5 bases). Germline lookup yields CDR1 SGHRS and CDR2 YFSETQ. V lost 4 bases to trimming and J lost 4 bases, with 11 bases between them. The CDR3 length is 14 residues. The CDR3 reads CASSLRQSTGELFF. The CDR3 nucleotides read TGCGCCAGCAGCCTCCGACAGAGCACCGGGGAGCTGTTTTTT.

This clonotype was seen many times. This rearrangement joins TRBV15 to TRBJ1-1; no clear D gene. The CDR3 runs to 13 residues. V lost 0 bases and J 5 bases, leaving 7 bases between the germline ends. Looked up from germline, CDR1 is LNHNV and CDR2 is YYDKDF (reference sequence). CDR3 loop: CATSRDRGTEAFF. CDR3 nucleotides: TGTGCCACCAGCAGAGATCGGGGAACTGAAGCTTTCTTT. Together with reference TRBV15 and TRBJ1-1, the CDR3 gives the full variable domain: DAMVIQNPRYQVTQFGKPVTLSCSQTLNHNVMYWYQQKSSQAPKLLFHYYDKDFNNEADTPDNFQSRRPNTSFCFLDIRSPGLGDTAMYLCATSRDRGTEAFFGQGTRLTVV.

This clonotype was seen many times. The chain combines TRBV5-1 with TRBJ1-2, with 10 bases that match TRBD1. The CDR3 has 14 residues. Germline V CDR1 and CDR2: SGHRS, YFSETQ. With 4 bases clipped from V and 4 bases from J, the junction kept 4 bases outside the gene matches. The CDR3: CASSAGQGTYGYTF. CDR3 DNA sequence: TGCGCCAGCAGCGCGGGACAGGGGACCTATGGCTACACCTTC.

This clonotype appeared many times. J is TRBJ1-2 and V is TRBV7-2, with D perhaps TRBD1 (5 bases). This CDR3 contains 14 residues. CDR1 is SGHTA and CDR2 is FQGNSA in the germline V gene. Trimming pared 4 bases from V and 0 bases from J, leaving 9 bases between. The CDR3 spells CASSWDLANYGYTF. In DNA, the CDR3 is TGTGCCAGCAGCTGGGACCTAGCTAACTATGGCTACACCTTC. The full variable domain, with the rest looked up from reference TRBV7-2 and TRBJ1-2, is GAGVSQSPSNKVTEKGKDVELRCDPISGHTALYWYRQSLGQGLEFLIYFQGNSAPDKSGLPSDRFSAERTGGSVSTLTIQRTQQEDSAVYLCASSWDLANYGYTFGSGTRLTVV.